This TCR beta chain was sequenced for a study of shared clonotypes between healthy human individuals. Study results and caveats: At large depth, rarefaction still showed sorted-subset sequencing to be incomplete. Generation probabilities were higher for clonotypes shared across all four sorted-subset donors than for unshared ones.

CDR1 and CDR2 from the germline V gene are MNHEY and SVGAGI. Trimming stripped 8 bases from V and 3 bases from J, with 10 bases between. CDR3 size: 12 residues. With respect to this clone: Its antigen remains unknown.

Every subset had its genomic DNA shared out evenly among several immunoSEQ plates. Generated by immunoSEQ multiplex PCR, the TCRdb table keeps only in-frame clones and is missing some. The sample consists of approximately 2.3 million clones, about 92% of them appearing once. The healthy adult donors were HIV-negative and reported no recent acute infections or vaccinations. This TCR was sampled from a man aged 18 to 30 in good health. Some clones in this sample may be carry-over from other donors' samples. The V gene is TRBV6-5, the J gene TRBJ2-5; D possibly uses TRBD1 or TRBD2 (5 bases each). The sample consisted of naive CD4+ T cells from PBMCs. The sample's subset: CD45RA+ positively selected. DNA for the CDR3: TGTGCCAGCCGGGACCGAAAAGAGACCCAGTACTTC. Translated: CASRDRKETQYF.